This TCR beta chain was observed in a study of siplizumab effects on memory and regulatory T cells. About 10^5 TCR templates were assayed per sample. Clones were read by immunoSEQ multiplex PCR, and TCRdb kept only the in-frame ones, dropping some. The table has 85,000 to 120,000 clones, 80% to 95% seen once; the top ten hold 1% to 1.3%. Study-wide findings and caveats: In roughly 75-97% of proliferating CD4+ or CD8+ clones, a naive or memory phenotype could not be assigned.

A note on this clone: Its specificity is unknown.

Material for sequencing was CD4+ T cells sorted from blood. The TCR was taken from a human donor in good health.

The CDR3 is CSVGDRYNYGYTF. The CDR3 nucleotides read TGCAGCGTGGGGGACAGATACAACTATGGCTACACCTTC. The chain joins TRBV29-1 to TRBJ1-2; 7 positions match TRBD1. CDR1 is SQVTM, CDR2 ANQGSEA, per germline. The CDR3 covers 13 residues. The V and J ends lost 6 bases and 2 bases, in that order; junction bases with no gene match: 6.